The clone carrying this T cell receptor (beta chain) was detected a few times. Its antigen is not known. These data belong to a study of beta chain features in type 1 diabetes. Germline V gene data show CDR1 as GTSNPN and CDR2 as SVGIG (reference sequence). Germline trimming cut 2 bases from V and 0 bases from J; bases unmatched to any gene: 5. This CDR3 is 16 amino acids long. The study, taken as a whole, reports: All four CD4+ subsets from Type 1 diabetes patients carried moderately but significantly shorter TCRB CDR3s.

Expressed TCRB transcripts were sequenced because the isolated RNA had all been reverse transcribed beforehand. The repertoire was sequenced with immunoSEQ multiplex PCR; TCRdb's copy has only in-frame clones and lacks some. This table holds 680,000 or so clones, over 10% found once. The chain joins TRBV30 to TRBJ2-2; 8 positions match TRBD1. Material for sequencing was naive CD4+ T cells from blood. This clonotype was obtained from a man between 18 and 29 years old with type 1 diabetes. DNA of the CDR3: TGTGCCTGGAGTTCCGGACAGGGCGCGAACACCGGGGAGCTGTTTTTT. Protein sequence: CAWSSGQGANTGELFF.